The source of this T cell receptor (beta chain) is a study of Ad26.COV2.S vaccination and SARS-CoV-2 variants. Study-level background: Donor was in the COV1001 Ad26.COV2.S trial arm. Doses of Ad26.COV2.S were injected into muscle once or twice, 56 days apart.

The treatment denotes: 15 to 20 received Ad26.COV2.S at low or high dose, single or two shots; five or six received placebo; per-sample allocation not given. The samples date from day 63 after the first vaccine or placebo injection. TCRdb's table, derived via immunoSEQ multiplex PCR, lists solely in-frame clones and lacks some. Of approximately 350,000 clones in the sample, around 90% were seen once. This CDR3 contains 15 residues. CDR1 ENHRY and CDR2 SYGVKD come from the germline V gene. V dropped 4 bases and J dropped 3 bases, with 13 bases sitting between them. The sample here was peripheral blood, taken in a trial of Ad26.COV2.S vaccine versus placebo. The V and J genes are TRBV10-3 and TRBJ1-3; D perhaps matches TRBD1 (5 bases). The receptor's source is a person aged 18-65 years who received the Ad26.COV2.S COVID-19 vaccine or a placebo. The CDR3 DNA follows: TGTGCCATCAGTGGAACAGGTAGCGGTGGAAACACCATATATTTT. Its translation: CAISGTGSGGNTIYF.